This T cell receptor (beta chain) is from a study of beta chain features in type 1 diabetes. Study results and caveats: Type 1 diabetes patients had TCRB CDR3s that were shorter (moderately but significantly so) in all four CD4+ subsets. These data did not resolve whether HLA type affects TCRB rearrangement.

This CDR3 comprises 14 residues. Trimming removed 4 bases from V and 4 bases from J, with 14 bases in between. Germline lookup yields CDR1 SQVTM and CDR2 ANQGSEA. This clone has just a few counts. Its target is not known. Expressed TCRB transcripts were sequenced after all isolated RNA was converted to cDNA. Repertoires were generated with immunoSEQ multiplex PCR, while TCRdb's copy carries only in-frame clones and drops some. The sample has 100,000 to 150,000 clones, 9% seen once. The receptor comes from a young man with type 1 diabetes. Sequenced: central memory CD4+ T cells from blood. The chain links TRBV29-1 to TRBJ2-1; a possible D gene is TRBD1 (8 bases). CDR3 residues: CSVVTGGAYNEQFF. As DNA, the CDR3 is TGCAGCGTTGTTACAGGGGGGGCATACAATGAGCAGTTCTTC.